This TCR beta chain came from a study of human T cells and chemical hapten exposure. TCRdb ran MiXCR on the RACE reads and lists one entry per CDR3 protein. This table holds 300,000 to 400,000 distinct CDR3 sequences, less than 6.5% found once. With regard to this clonotype: At one end the junction does not follow the germline gene, possibly because of a read error.

The time point denotes: pre-sensitization, week 0. Treatment denoted: therapeutic diphenylcyclopropenone sensitization with weekly scalp DPC. The sequencing used whole blood, collected in connection with sensitization to the hapten diphenylcyclopropenone (DPC). The source of this sequence is a woman aged 45-65 years with alopecia areata. Some clones in this sample may be carry-over from other donors' samples.

The DNA for the CDR3 is TGTGCCAGCAGCACCCTCGCATATGAAAAGCTGTTTTTT. Protein sequence: CASSTLAYEKLFF. The chain links TRBV12-3 or TRBV12-4 to TRBJ1-4; D gene unclear. This CDR3 region has 13 residues.